The rows below give T cell receptor beta chains drawn from one sample of a study of T cell changes during pregnancy in multiple sclerosis. Sequencing was performed with immunoSEQ multiplex PCR; in TCRdb, only in-frame clones are kept and a portion is missing. Of 45,000 to 55,000 clones in the sample, 92% were seen once. Material: CD4+ T cells from peripheral blood mononuclear cells, obtained after pregnancy. The receptors derive from a female donor with multiple sclerosis, enrolled in a pregnancy study. Both conserved end residues are part of each CDR3. Fields, in order: clone size, V gene, J gene, D gene, CDR3 protein, CDR3 DNA. A D gene is named only where the DNA matches it firmly. Where a row states a size, it is once, few, many or the class of an expanded clone; other rows omit it.

>.|TRBV23-1|TRBJ2-3|.
CASSPYRGGKADTQYF
TGCGCCAGCAGTCCATACAGGGGAGGAAAAGCAGATACGCAGTATTTT
>.|TRBV5-6|TRBJ2-3|.
CASSRPGGTDTQYF
TGTGCCAGCAGCCGCCCGGGGGGCACAGATACGCAGTATTTT
>.|TRBV7-2|TRBJ2-2|TRBD2
CASRSGGTNTGELFF
TGTGCCAGCAGATCGGGAGGAACGAACACCGGGGAGCTGTTTTTT
>.|TRBV5-1|TRBJ1-2|.
CASSPAQGGSGYTF
TGCGCCAGCAGCCCGGCCCAAGGAGGAAGTGGCTACACCTTC
>.|TRBV20-1|TRBJ2-1|.
CSATSGLQFF
TGCAGTGCTACCTCGGGACTGCAGTTCTTC
>.|TRBV11-2|TRBJ2-3|.
CASSLEVPRDTQYF
TGTGCCAGCAGCTTAGAGGTCCCGCGGGATACGCAGTATTTT
>few|TRBV9|TRBJ2-1|.
CASSVTPGSHEQFF
TGTGCCAGCAGCGTAACCCCGGGGAGTCATGAGCAGTTCTTC
>.|TRBV11-3|TRBJ2-2|TRBD2
CASISGGAGELFF
TGTGCCAGCATCTCTGGGGGGGCCGGGGAGCTGTTTTTT
>.|TRBV27|TRBJ2-7|.
CASSIRARDEQYF
TGTGCCAGCAGTATACGCGCCCGGGACGAGCAGTACTTC
>once|TRBV19|TRBJ2-1|TRBD1
CASQDRDNEQFF
TGTGCCAGTCAAGACAGGGACAATGAGCAGTTCTTC
>.|TRBV28|TRBJ1-2|.
CASSFGQRYGYTF
TGTGCCAGCAGTTTTGGCCAGAGGTATGGCTACACCTTC
>.|TRBV7-2|TRBJ2-6|.
CASSPQGTGANVLTF
TGTGCCAGCAGCCCCCAGGGCACTGGGGCCAACGTCCTGACTTTC
>.|TRBV30|TRBJ1-1|.
CAWKRSNTEAFF
TGTGCCTGGAAGAGGTCGAACACTGAAGCTTTCTTT
>once|TRBV5-1|TRBJ2-1|.
CATKRGGLQTYNEQFF
TGCGCCACCAAGAGGGGGGGACTACAGACCTACAATGAGCAGTTCTTC
>.|TRBV5-1|TRBJ2-1|.
CASSLALTYNEQFF
TGCGCCAGCAGCTTGGCACTGACCTACAATGAGCAGTTCTTC
>.|TRBV19|TRBJ1-3|.
CASSNPHPGASGNTIYF
TGTGCCAGTAGTAATCCTCATCCGGGAGCCTCTGGAAACACCATATATTTT
>.|TRBV6-5|TRBJ1-2|.
CASRLTGINYGYTF
TGTGCCAGCAGGTTAACAGGGATCAACTATGGCTACACCTTC
>.|TRBV11-1|TRBJ2-7|.
CASSLDPGRGDEQYF
TGTGCCAGCAGCCTTGACCCGGGCAGGGGGGACGAGCAGTACTTC
>.|TRBV25-1|TRBJ1-3|TRBD1
CASRETGTGNTIYF
TGTGCCAGCAGGGAGACAGGGACTGGAAACACCATATATTTT
>.|TRBV28|TRBJ1-5|.
CASKDYSQPQHF
TGTGCCAGCAAGGACTACAGTCAGCCCCAGCATTTT
>.|TRBV28|TRBJ1-5|.
CASSSGEYHQPQHF
TGTGCCAGCAGTTCTGGGGAGTATCATCAGCCCCAGCATTTT
>.|TRBV30|TRBJ1-6|.
CAWTGQGKSPLHF
TGTGCCTGGACCGGGCAGGGGAAGTCACCCCTCCACTTT
>.|TRBV21-1|TRBJ1-2|.
CASDRVEGYTF
TGTGCCAGCGACAGAGTTGAGGGCTACACCTTC
>.|TRBV6-5|TRBJ1-5|.
CASSQRQINQPQHF
TGTGCCAGCAGTCAAAGACAGATTAATCAGCCCCAGCATTTT
>.|TRBV4-3|TRBJ2-3|.
CASSQDLGLGYITDTQYF
TGCGCCAGCAGCCAAGACCTAGGATTAGGCTATATCACAGATACGCAGTATTTT
>.|TRBV9|TRBJ2-7|.
CASSPRALAGSEQYF
TGTGCCAGCAGCCCCCGGGCACTAGCAGGGAGCGAGCAGTACTTC
>.|TRBV30|TRBJ1-1|.
CAWARAANTEAFF
TGTGCCTGGGCGAGGGCGGCGAACACTGAAGCTTTCTTT
>.|TRBV6-1|TRBJ2-7|.
CASTLDSTYEQYF
TGTGCCAGCACCCTGGACAGTACCTACGAGCAGTACTTC
>.|TRBV19|TRBJ2-7|TRBD1
CASSIMDRSITEQYF
TGTGCCAGTAGTATCATGGACAGGTCAATAACCGAGCAGTACTTC
>.|TRBV7-2|TRBJ2-1|.
CASSPDSGSYNEQFF
TGTGCCAGCAGCCCAGACAGTGGAAGCTACAATGAGCAGTTCTTC
>once|TRBV5-1|TRBJ2-6|.
CASSPFGPLSGANVLTF
TGCGCCAGCAGCCCATTTGGCCCTCTCTCTGGGGCCAACGTCCTGACTTTC
>.|TRBV14|TRBJ2-5|.
CASSQGQRAPKRGVGETQYF
TGTGCCAGCAGCCAAGGACAGCGGGCCCCAAAACGAGGCGTAGGGGAGACCCAGTACTTC
>.|TRBV19|TRBJ2-7|TRBD1
CASSMDRGPYEQYF
TGTGCCAGTAGTATGGACAGGGGGCCCTACGAGCAGTACTTC
>.|TRBV5-1|TRBJ2-5|TRBD2
CASSSRLAGGQETQYF
TGCGCCAGCAGCTCCAGACTAGCGGGAGGCCAAGAGACCCAGTACTTC
>.|TRBV4-3|TRBJ1-2|.
CASSQDRLANYGYTF
TGCGCCAGCAGCCAAGATAGACTAGCTAACTATGGCTACACCTTC
>.|TRBV7-2|TRBJ2-5|TRBD2
CASSLGLAGGGKTQYF
TGTGCCAGCAGCTTGGGACTAGCGGGGGGCGGGAAGACCCAGTACTTC
>.|TRBV29-1|TRBJ1-4|.
CSVDGRGEKLFF
TGCAGCGTTGATGGCCGGGGTGAAAAACTGTTTTTT
>.|TRBV27|TRBJ2-2|TRBD1
CASSQDRGTGELFF
TGTGCCAGCAGTCAAGACAGGGGCACCGGGGAGCTGTTTTTT
>.|TRBV2|TRBJ2-2|TRBD1
CASSPQGALGTGELFF
TGTGCCAGCAGTCCACAGGGGGCGCTAGGCACCGGGGAGCTGTTTTTT
>.|TRBV5-1|TRBJ2-1|.
CASTALGMADNEQFF
TGCGCCAGCACCGCCCTGGGCATGGCCGACAATGAGCAGTTCTTC
>.|TRBV7-3|TRBJ2-2|.
CASSLRGSGELFF
TGTGCCAGCAGCTTAAGGGGCAGCGGGGAGCTGTTTTTT